This entry lists 9 T cell receptor beta chains sequenced from one sample in a study of blood T cells in healthy people across ages. Primers used in a second PCR of roughly 6 to 11 cycles were a sample-barcoded 5' primer and a J-beta primer mix. TCRdb independently ran MiXCR on the 5' RACE reads; one entry per CDR3 protein. The repertoire holds around 1,700,000 distinct CDR3 sequences, with about 28% as singletons. The sequenced sample was blood. The receptor source for this set is a young woman in good health.

The sample holds a few counts of this clonotype. The chain uses TRBV18 and TRBJ1-1, with D possibly matching TRBD1 (6 bases). CDR1 is KGHSH, CDR2 LQKENI, per germline. V lost 4 bases to trimming and J lost 0 bases, with 12 bases between them. The CDR3 length is 15 residues. CDR3: CASSLQGSMNTEAFF. The CDR3 DNA sequence: TGTGCCAGCTCACTTCAGGGGTCGATGAACACTGAAGCTTTCTTT.

The chain links TRBV28 to TRBJ1-4; D unresolved. CDR1 is MDHEN and CDR2 is SYDVKM in the germline V gene. V shed 3 bases and J shed 7 bases, with 9 bases lying between them. The CDR3 contains 13 residues. The DNA for the CDR3 is TGTGCCAGCAGTTTGCCCGTCACTGAAAAACTGTTTTTT. Translating gives CASSLPVTEKLFF.

This clonotype was counted at least ten times. The chain is built from TRBV15 and TRBJ2-5, with 9 positions matching TRBD1. Per germline, CDR1 LNHNV and CDR2 YYDKDF (reference sequence). This CDR3 has 14 residues. V shed 5 bases and J 5 bases; nucleotides not matched to a gene: 6. The CDR3 sequence is CATSGNRGLETQYF. The CDR3 DNA sequence: TGTGCCACCAGCGGTAACAGGGGGCTTGAGACCCAGTACTTC.

This chain uses TRBV2 with TRBJ2-4, with no clear D. TRBJ2-7 explains the end of the DNA better; the J call may be wrong. This CDR3 is 14 amino acids long. Germline lookup yields CDR1 SNHLY and CDR2 FYNNEI. CDR3 amino acids: CASREHTNTYEQYF. Written as DNA, the CDR3 is TGTGCCAGCAGGGAACACACAAACACCTACGAGCAGTACTTC.

This clonotype occurred once. A read error is possible here, since a much larger clone lies one base away. The gene calls are TRBV24-1 and TRBJ2-5, with TRBD2 identical over 12 bases. Per germline, CDR1 KGHDR and CDR2 SFDVKD. Losses at the gene ends were 12 bases for V and 11 bases for J; bases not matched to a gene: 15. This CDR3 has 14 amino acids. The CDR3 coding sequence is TGTGCCGCAACTAGCGGGAGGTATTGCAATGAGCAGTACTTC. Its protein product is CAATSGRYCNEQYF.

Concerning this clonotype itself: One end of the junction is discordant with germline, which a read error may explain. The chain employs TRBV9 and TRBJ1-5; D perhaps matches TRBD1 (5 bases). Germline V gene data show CDR1 as SGDLS and CDR2 as YYNGEE. There are 15 residues in the CDR3. The CDR3 DNA reads as TGTGTCAGCAGCGCAGGGCTGATGGGCAATCAGCCCCAGCATTTT. Its translation: CVSSAGLMGNQPQHF.

The rearrangement uses TRBV6-1 and TRBJ1-6; D remains unclear. V shed 8 bases and J shed 8 bases, with 10 bases lying between them. CDR3 size: 12 residues. CDR1 is MNHNS and CDR2 is SASEGT in the germline V gene. This CDR3 is CASGQRDSPLHF. The CDR3 nucleotides are TGTGCCAGCGGCCAACGAGATTCACCCCTCCACTTT.

The chain links TRBV6-5 to TRBJ2-3; 10 nucleotides agree with TRBD2. The V gene end was trimmed by 0 bases and the J gene end by 3 bases; junction bases not matched to a gene: 6. CDR1 is MNHEY, CDR2 SVGAGI, per germline. The CDR3 has 17 amino acids. The DNA for the CDR3 is TGTGCCAGCAGTTACTCCGGAGTAGCGGGGGGTACAGATACGCAGTATTTT. This gives the protein CASSYSGVAGGTDTQYF.

The chain employs TRBV7-9 and TRBJ1-3; TRBD1 aligns across 9 bases. This CDR3 region has 15 residues. The germline gives CDR1 SEHNR, CDR2 FQNEAQ (reference sequence). V lost 8 bases and J lost 0; bases outside the gene matches: 5. The CDR3 reads CASDDRGYSGNTIYF. The CDR3 DNA follows: TGTGCCAGCGACGACAGGGGGTACTCTGGAAACACCATATATTTT.